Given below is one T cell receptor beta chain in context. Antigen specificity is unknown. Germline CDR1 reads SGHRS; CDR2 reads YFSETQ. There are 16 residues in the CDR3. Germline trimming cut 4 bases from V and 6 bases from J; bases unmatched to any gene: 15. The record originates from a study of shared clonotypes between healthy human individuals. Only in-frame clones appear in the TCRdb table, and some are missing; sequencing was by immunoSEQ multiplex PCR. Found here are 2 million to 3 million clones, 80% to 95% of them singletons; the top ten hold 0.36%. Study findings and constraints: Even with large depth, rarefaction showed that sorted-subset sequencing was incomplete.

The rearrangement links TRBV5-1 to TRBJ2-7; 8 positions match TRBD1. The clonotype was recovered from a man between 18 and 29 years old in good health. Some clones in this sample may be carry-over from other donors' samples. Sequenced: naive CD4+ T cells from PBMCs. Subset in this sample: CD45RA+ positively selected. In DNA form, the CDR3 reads TGCGCCAGCAGCACATGGACAGGGCCCACATCGGGCGAGCAGTACTTC. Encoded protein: CASSTWTGPTSGEQYF.